The 18 T cell receptor beta chains presented below share a single source sample, sequenced in a study of cytomegalovirus exposure and HLA in healthy donors. Clones were read by immunoSEQ multiplex PCR, and TCRdb kept only the in-frame ones, dropping some. The sample has roughly 250,000 clones, just under 90% seen once; the top ten hold about 3%. Sample: PBMCs. These receptors all stem from a man younger than 35 in good health and CMV-seronegative.

The CDR3 nucleotides are TGTGCCAGCAGCCAAGATAACGGCCAGGGACAGCCCCAGCATTTT. This gives the protein CASSQDNGQGQPQHF. The rearrangement joins TRBV4-2 to TRBJ1-5, with D tentatively TRBD1 (5 bases). V dropped 0 bases and J dropped 7 bases, with 13 bases sitting between them. Per the germline V gene, CDR1 is LGHNA and CDR2 is YNFKEQ. The CDR3 consists of 15 residues.

This chain links TRBV7-9 with TRBJ1-1; 9 bases are a match to TRBD1. The CDR3 consists of 15 residues. V trimming: 5 bases; J trimming: 5 bases; junction bases outside the gene matches: 9. Looked up from germline, CDR1 is SEHNR and CDR2 is FQNEAQ (reference sequence). CDR3 coding DNA: TGTGCCAGCAGCGGGTTGGACAGGGGAGCGACTGAAGCTTTCTTT. Residues: CASSGLDRGATEAFF. The full variable domain, with the rest looked up from reference TRBV7-9 and TRBJ1-1, is DTGVSQNPRHKITKRGQNVTFRCDPISEHNRLYWYRQTLGQGPEFLTYFQNEAQLEKSRLLSDRFSAERPKGSFSTLEIQRTEQGDSAMYLCASSGLDRGATEAFFGQGTRLTVV.

This sequence joins TRBV2 and TRBJ2-1; 12 bases line up with TRBD2. The germline V gene has CDR1 SNHLY and CDR2 FYNNEI. V was pared by 6 bases and J by 5 bases, with 2 bases of the junction left unmatched. The CDR3 is 14 amino acids. As DNA, the CDR3 is TGTGCCAGCAGGGGGACTAGCGGGCACAATGAGCAGTTCTTC. Its protein product is CASRGTSGHNEQFF.

This chain's CDR3 is CASSPPVVGSTEAFF. CDR3 nucleotides: TGTGCCAGCTCACCACCGGTGGTAGGGAGCACTGAAGCTTTCTTT. V and J are TRBV18 and TRBJ1-1; D ambiguous. This CDR3 region has 15 residues. Between the trimmed V and J ends, which lost 0 bases and 4 bases, there was a span of 12 bases. CDR1 KGHSH and CDR2 LQKENI come from the germline V gene.

The chain recombines TRBV7-2 with TRBJ2-5, with 9 bases matching TRBD2. The CDR3 spans 16 residues. The J segment lost 5 bases and the V segment lost 5 bases, leaving 12 bases of the junction unmatched. Germline-derived CDR1 and CDR2 are SGHTA and FQGNSA. In DNA form, the CDR3 reads TGTGCCAGCAGCATAGGGGTAGCGGGAGTTGGGGAGACCCAGTACTTC. It translates to CASSIGVAGVGETQYF.

The rearrangement uses TRBV5-4 and TRBJ2-3; 7 nucleotides agree with TRBD2. This CDR3 has 14 residues. With 3 bases clipped from V and 5 bases from J, the junction kept 6 bases outside the gene matches. The germline CDR1 and CDR2 sequences are SGHNT and YYREEE (reference sequence). CDR3: CASSWGGEVDTQYF. The CDR3 DNA sequence: TGTGCCAGCAGCTGGGGGGGGGAAGTAGATACGCAGTATTTT.

The rearrangement links TRBV7-2 to TRBJ1-1; unclear D gene. The CDR3 has 17 residues. V was shortened by 3 bases and J by 1 base, with 18 bases between the two germline ends. The germline V gene encodes CDR1 SGHTA and CDR2 FQGNSA. The CDR3 sequence: CASSFEAWSVSNTEAFF. The DNA of the CDR3 is TGTGCCAGCAGCTTTGAGGCCTGGTCAGTCTCGAACACTGAAGCTTTCTTT. Complete variable domain (other parts from reference TRBV7-2 and TRBJ1-1): GAGVSQSPSNKVTEKGKDVELRCDPISGHTALYWYRQSLGQGLEFLIYFQGNSAPDKSGLPSDRFSAERTGGSVSTLTIQRTQQEDSAVYLCASSFEAWSVSNTEAFFGQGTRLTVV.

The gene calls are TRBV27 and TRBJ2-7, with D tentatively TRBD2 (6 bases). V lost 2 bases and J 6 bases, leaving 11 bases between the germline ends. Germline V gene sequence: CDR1 MNHEY, CDR2 SMNVEV (reference sequence). The CDR3 has 13 residues. CDR3: CASSLGGESEQYF. In nucleotides, the CDR3 is TGTGCCAGCAGTTTAGGAGGGGAGAGCGAGCAGTACTTC.

The rearrangement uses TRBV14 and TRBJ2-7; 8 nucleotides line up with TRBD2. This CDR3 has 16 residues. V was pared by 3 bases and J by 3 bases, with 10 bases of the junction left unmatched. The germline V gene encodes CDR1 SGHDN and CDR2 FVKESK. The CDR3 region has the DNA TGTGCCAGCAGCCAGGGCCTGCCCAGCGGGAGCTACGAGCAGTACTTC. Translation: CASSQGLPSGSYEQYF.

The chain has TRBV2 and TRBJ2-7; 7 bases align to TRBD2. The CDR3 is made up of 15 amino acids. Per the germline V gene, CDR1 is SNHLY and CDR2 is FYNNEI. V was clipped by 5 bases and J by 9 bases; unmatched bases: 16. CDR3 protein: CASSPRVAGRLVQYF. Here the CDR3 DNA reads TGTGCCAGCAGTCCTCGGGTAGCGGGCCGTTTGGTGCAGTACTTC.

The chain combines TRBV9 with TRBJ1-3; D not resolved. The CDR3 is 16 amino acids. V was pared by 0 bases and J by 7 bases, with 17 bases between. The germline V gene has CDR1 SGDLS and CDR2 YYNGEE. Written as DNA, the CDR3 is TGTGCCAGCAGCGTAGAATGGGCGGCCGGAGGGAACACCATATATTTT. Encoded protein: CASSVEWAAGGNTIYF.

The chain uses TRBV13 and TRBJ2-1; TRBD2 is a possible D gene (5 bases). CDR3 size: 13 residues. Germline loops: CDR1 PRHDT, CDR2 FYEKMQ (reference sequence). V dropped 0 bases and J dropped 9 bases, with 9 bases sitting between them. DNA of the CDR3: TGTGCCAGCAGCTTAGGACTAGTTACTGAGCAGTTCTTC. Translation: CASSLGLVTEQFF. Full variable domain (missing parts from reference TRBV13 and TRBJ2-1): AAGVIQSPRHLIKEKRETATLKCYPIPRHDTVYWYQQGPGQDPQFLISFYEKMQSDKGSIPDRFSAQQFSDYHSELNMSSLELGDSALYFCASSLGLVTEQFFGPGTRLTVL.

This chain links TRBV6-4 with TRBJ2-7; 7 bases line up with TRBD1. The CDR3 sequence is 12 residues long. With V trimmed by 7 bases and J by 3 bases, 3 bases remained unmatched. CDR1 and CDR2 (germline): MRHNA, SNTAGT. The CDR3 DNA reads TGTGCCAGCAAGGGACAGCACTACGAGCAGTACTTC. Protein sequence: CASKGQHYEQYF.

The CDR3 DNA is TGTGCCAGCAGTCCGGGGGCGAACACCGGGGAGCTGTTTTTT. Its translation is CASSPGANTGELFF. The chain joins TRBV11-2 to TRBJ2-2, with D possibly being TRBD2 (6 bases). CDR3 length equals 14 residues. Trimming pared 6 bases from V and 0 bases from J, leaving 8 bases between. Germline assignment: CDR1 SGHAT and CDR2 FQNNGV.

This rearrangement joins TRBV7-3 to TRBJ2-1, with D perhaps TRBD2 (6 bases). The V end lost 5 bases, the J end lost 4 bases, and 18 bases lay between the germline ends. This CDR3 spans 16 amino acids. The germline CDR1 and CDR2 sequences are SGHTA and FQGTGA. This CDR3 is CASSESGLHPYNEQFF. The CDR3 bases are TGTGCCAGCAGCGAAAGCGGACTACATCCTTACAATGAGCAGTTCTTC.

The chain couples TRBV7-8 to TRBJ2-1; tentatively, D is TRBD2 (5 bases). The CDR3 totals 12 residues. The V gene lost 3 bases and the J gene lost 8 bases, with 8 bases spanning the gap. Germline CDR1 SGHVS, CDR2 FQNEAQ. The CDR3 loop is CASSLRVDEQFF. The DNA of the CDR3 is TGTGCCAGCAGCTTGCGGGTGGATGAGCAGTTCTTC.

The genes are TRBV11-2 and TRBJ1-2; TRBD1 might be the D (5 bases). Trimming took off 1 base at V and 8 bases at J, with 8 bases between the two ends. The germline V gene encodes CDR1 SGHAT and CDR2 FQNNGV. The CDR3 consists of 12 residues. The CDR3 reads CASSLAGGGYTF. Here the CDR3 DNA reads TGTGCCAGCAGCTTAGCCGGGGGAGGCTACACCTTC.

This clone occurred once. The CDR3 nucleotides read TGTGCCAGCAGCCCCGACAGGGGCCGGAACGAGCAGTACTTC. Encoded protein: CASSPDRGRNEQYF. V gene TRBV11-3 combines with J gene TRBJ2-7; 8 nucleotides agree with TRBD1. Germline assignment: CDR1 SGHNT and CDR2 YENEEA. V lost 5 bases and J lost 5; bases outside the gene matches: 8. This CDR3 is built from 14 residues.